The 10 T cell receptor beta chains given below trace back to one sample, sequenced in a study of tissue T cells after allogeneic stem cell transplantation. The time point here: mouse harvest day 7 after allogeneic transplant. The graft held 10^6 splenic CD5+ T cells and 10^7 T-cell-depleted bone marrow cells. Sequenced by immunoSEQ multiplex PCR; TCRdb stores in-frame clones only, minus some. The table shows fewer than 10,000 clones, with around 48% occurring only once. Source material: gut tissue. These TCRs come from a female BALB/c mouse given C57BL/6 T cells with graft-versus-host disease after an allogeneic hematopoietic cell transplant.

As for this clone: Mouse gene names and germline throughout. The CDR3 goes on 1 residue after the read ends, and that part is filled in from the germline J gene. V gene TRBV29 combines with J gene TRBJ1-1, with 7 bases identical to TRBD1. Germline loops: CDR1 MSHET, CDR2 SYDVDS. The CDR3 has 14 residues. J was trimmed by 1 base and V by 5 bases; bases with no gene match: 4. This chain's CDR3 is CASSPQGGNTEVFF. Partial CDR3 DNA: TGTGCTAGCAGTCCTCAGGGGGGAAACACAGAAGTCTTC. Together with reference TRBV29 and TRBJ1-1, the CDR3 gives the full variable domain: DMKVTQMPRYLIKRMGENVLLECGQDMSHETMYWYRQDPGLGLQLIYISYDVDSNSEGDIPKGYRVSRKKREHFSLILDSAKTNQTSVYFCASSPQGGNTEVFFGKGTRLTVV.

Remarks on this clone: Gene names are the mouse ones. The observed sequence ends 1 residue before the CDR3 terminus, with the missing tail filled in from the germline J gene. The gene calls are TRBV13-1 and TRBJ2-3; D not resolved. The V end was cut by 0 bases, the J end by 0 bases, with 2 bases between. CDR3 size: 13 residues. Germline CDR1 NSHNY, CDR2 SYGAGN. The DNA read from the CDR3 is TGTGCCAGCAGTGATGCGAGTGCAGAAACGCTGTAT. It yields the protein CASSDASAETLY. The entire CDR3 is CASSDASAETLYF.

This clone has just a few counts. The gene names here belong to mouse. The read stops 1 residue short of the end of the CDR3; the missing end is completed from the germline J gene. The chain employs TRBV24 and TRBJ2-7; D is undetermined. Germline assignment: CDR1 KGHTA and CDR2 FRNEEI. The V end was cut by 0 bases, the J end by 4 bases, with 10 bases between. The CDR3 has 14 amino acids. CDR3 sequence: CASSLYPDKYEQYF. The sequenced part of the CDR3 DNA is TGTGCCAGCAGTCTGTATCCCGACAAATATGAACAGTAC.

Notes on this clone: Germline and genes here are mouse. The read terminates 1 residue ahead of where the CDR3 ends, so the germline J gene completes it. The chain has TRBV23 and TRBJ2-1. Germline values: CDR1 KGHTA, CDR2 FQNQQP. The CDR3 contains 12 residues. The CDR3 here is CSSSRGDAEQFF. The CDR3 bases that were read are TGCTCCAGCAGCCGGGGCGATGCTGAGCAGTTC. Full variable domain (missing parts from reference TRBV23 and TRBJ2-1): DAAVTQKPRYLIKMKGQEAEMKCIPEKGHTAVFWYQQKQSKELKFLIYFQNQQPLDQIDMVKERFSAVCPSSSLCSLGIRTCEAEDSALYLCSSSRGDAEQFFGPGTRLTVL.

This clone was picked up a small number of times. Gene and germline names: mouse. The CDR3: CASSLPGWAEQFF. Partial CDR3 DNA: TGTGCCAGCAGTCTTCCAGGGTGGGCTGAGCAGTTC. The chain couples TRBV26 to TRBJ2-1; D may be TRBD1 (5 bases). The read comes to an end 1 residue before the CDR3 does, leaving the germline J gene to fill in the end. Trimming left V 3 bases short and J 7 bases short, with 10 bases between. The CDR3 loop spans 13 amino acids. The germline V gene encodes CDR1 KGHPV and CDR2 FQNQEV (reference sequence).

Sample share makes this clone large. Gene labels here are mouse ones. The CDR3 end lies 1 residue beyond the end of the read and is filled in from the germline J gene. The rearrangement uses TRBV1 and TRBJ1-2; 7 bases agree with TRBD1. Germline V gene data show CDR1 as NSQYPW and CDR2 as LRSPGD (reference sequence). This CDR3 region has 17 residues. With V trimmed by 3 bases and J by 4 bases, 14 bases remained unmatched. This CDR3 reads CTCSAPSTGRMVSDYTF. The CDR3 bases that were read are TGCACCTGCAGTGCCCCCTCGACAGGGCGGATGGTCTCCGACTACACC.

Of note for this clone: Each gene name is a mouse one. The read stops 1 residue short of the end of the CDR3; the missing end is completed from the germline J gene. The chain couples TRBV3 to TRBJ2-7; 11 bases map to TRBD2. The germline V gene encodes CDR1 SNHLY and CDR2 FYNGKV (reference sequence). The CDR3 has 14 amino acids. The ends lost 2 bases at V and 4 bases at J; junction bases unmatched: 1. The chain's CDR3 is CASSLRTGGYEQYF. CDR3 DNA, as far as it was read: TGTGCCAGCAGCTTAAGGACTGGGGGGTATGAACAGTAC.

Worth noting for this clone: The genes are named according to mouse. The read halts 1 residue ahead of the CDR3 end, with the missing end drawn from the germline J gene. This chain uses TRBV24 with TRBJ2-1; TRBD1 matches at 10 bases. Trimming cost V 1 base and J 4 bases; bases outside gene matches: 1. There are 15 residues in the CDR3. Germline lookup yields CDR1 KGHTA and CDR2 FRNEEI. This CDR3 is CASSLSDRGYAEQFF. The part of the CDR3 DNA that was read is TGTGCCAGCAGTCTGTCGGACAGGGGGTATGCTGAGCAGTTC.

This clone was counted only a few times. Gene and germline names: mouse. CDR3 sequence reads: CASSQEVGGRKDTQYF. CDR3 bases read: TGTGCCAGCAGTCAAGAGGTGGGGGGGCGCAAAGACACCCAGTAC. The V and J genes are TRBV13-3 and TRBJ2-5; 9 bases align to TRBD2. The read ends 1 residue shy of where the CDR3 ends; the end is completed using the germline J gene. The germline CDR1 and CDR2 sequences are NNHDY and SYVADS. V trimming: 4 bases; J trimming: 4 bases; junction bases outside the gene matches: 10. This CDR3 spans 16 amino acids.

Points on this clone: The germline and genes are mouse ones. Read sequence stops 1 residue before the CDR3 end, and the germline J gene provides the missing end. The chain is built from TRBV26 and TRBJ1-3, with 10 nucleotides matching TRBD1. From germline, CDR1 is KGHPV and CDR2 FQNQEV (reference sequence). Unmatched junction bases numbered 5, after V lost 6 bases and J lost 3 bases. The CDR3 is 15 amino acids. CDR3 DNA, as far as it was read: TGTGCCAGCAGACCGGGACAGGGGAATGGAAATACGCTCTAT. Its translation is CASRPGQGNGNTLY. The CDR3 in full is CASRPGQGNGNTLYF. Together with reference TRBV26 and TRBJ1-3, the CDR3 gives the full variable domain: NSKVIQTPRYLVKGQGQKAKMRCIPEKGHPVVFWYQQNKNNEFKFLINFQNQEVLQQIDMTEKRFSAECPSNSPCSLEIQSSEAGDSALYLCASRPGQGNGNTLYFGEGSRLIVV.